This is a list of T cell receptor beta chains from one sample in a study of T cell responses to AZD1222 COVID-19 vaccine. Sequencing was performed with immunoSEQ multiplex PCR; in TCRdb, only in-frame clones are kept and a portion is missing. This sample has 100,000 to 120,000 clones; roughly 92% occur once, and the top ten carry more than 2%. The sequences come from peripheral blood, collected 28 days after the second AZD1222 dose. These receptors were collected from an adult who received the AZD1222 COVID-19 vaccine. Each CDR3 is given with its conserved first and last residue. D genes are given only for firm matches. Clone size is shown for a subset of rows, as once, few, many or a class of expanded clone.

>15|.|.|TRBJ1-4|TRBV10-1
CASSDGAGGNEKLFF
TGCGCCAGCAGTGATGGAGCCGGAGGTAATGAAAAACTGTTTTTT
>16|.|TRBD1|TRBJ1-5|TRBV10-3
CAISESGGVGNQPQHF
TGTGCCATCAGTGAGTCAGGGGGCGTCGGCAATCAGCCCCAGCATTTT
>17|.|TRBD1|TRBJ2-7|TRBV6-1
CASSGQGAQTGYYEQYF
TGTGCCAGCAGTGGCCAGGGGGCACAGACAGGATACTACGAGCAGTACTTC
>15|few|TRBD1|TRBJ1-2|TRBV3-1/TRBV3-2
CASSQKTGPSYGYTF
TGTGCCAGCAGCCAGAAGACAGGGCCAAGCTATGGCTACACCTTC
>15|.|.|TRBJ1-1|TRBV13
CASSSSRGGHTEAFF
TGTGCCAGCAGCTCATCCCGAGGGGGACACACTGAAGCTTTCTTT
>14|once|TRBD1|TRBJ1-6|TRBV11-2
CASSLGQGRSPLHF
TGTGCCAGCAGCTTAGGACAGGGCCGGTCACCCCTCCACTTT
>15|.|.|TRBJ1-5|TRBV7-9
CASSLVGPGNQPQHF
TGTGCCAGCAGCTTAGTCGGGCCAGGCAATCAGCCCCAGCATTTT
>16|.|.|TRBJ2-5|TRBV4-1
CASSQGRDPKGETQYF
TGCGCCAGCAGCCAAGGCCGGGATCCCAAAGGGGAGACCCAGTACTTC
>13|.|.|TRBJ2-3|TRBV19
CASSWGSTDTQYF
TGTGCCAGTAGTTGGGGCTCAACAGATACGCAGTATTTT
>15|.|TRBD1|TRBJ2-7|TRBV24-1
CATSDSQGFDYEQYF
TGTGCCACCAGTGATTCACAGGGGTTTGACTACGAGCAGTACTTC
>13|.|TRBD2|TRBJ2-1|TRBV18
CASSSGGESEQFF
TGTGCCAGCTCATCCGGGGGGGAGAGTGAGCAGTTCTTC
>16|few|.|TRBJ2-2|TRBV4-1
CASSRQDLVHTGELFF
TGCGCCAGCAGCCGCCAGGACTTGGTGCACACCGGGGAGCTGTTTTTT
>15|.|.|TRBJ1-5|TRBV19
CASSPDSYSNQPQHF
TGTGCCAGTAGTCCGGACAGCTATAGCAATCAGCCCCAGCATTTT
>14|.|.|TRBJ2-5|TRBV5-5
CASSFRGPGETQYF
TGTGCCAGCAGCTTTCGCGGGCCGGGGGAGACCCAGTACTTC
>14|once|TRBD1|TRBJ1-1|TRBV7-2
CASSSRQGRTEAFF
TGTGCCAGCAGCTCCCGACAGGGCAGGACTGAAGCTTTCTTT
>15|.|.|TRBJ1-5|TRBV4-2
CASSQVRDSNQPQHF
TGTGCCAGCAGCCAAGTACGGGATAGCAATCAGCCCCAGCATTTT
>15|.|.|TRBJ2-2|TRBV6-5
CASSYSTGGTGELFF
TGTGCCAGCAGTTACTCGACCGGGGGAACCGGGGAGCTGTTTTTT
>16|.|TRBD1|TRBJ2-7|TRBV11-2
CASSLETGAVSYEQYF
TGTGCCAGCAGCTTAGAAACAGGGGCCGTTTCCTACGAGCAGTACTTC
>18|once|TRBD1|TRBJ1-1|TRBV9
CASSGGVTGLGLNTEAFF
TGTGCCAGCAGCGGGGGGGTGACAGGGTTAGGGTTGAACACTGAAGCTTTCTTT
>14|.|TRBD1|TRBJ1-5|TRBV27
CASGWTGGLQPQHF
TGTGCCAGCGGCTGGACAGGAGGGCTTCAGCCCCAGCATTTT
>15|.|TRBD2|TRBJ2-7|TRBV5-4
CASSFPGTSVHEQYF
TGTGCCAGCAGCTTTCCCGGGACTAGCGTCCACGAGCAGTACTTC
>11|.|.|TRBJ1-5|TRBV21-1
CASSKGQPQHF
TGTGCCAGCAGCAAAGGACAGCCCCAGCATTTT
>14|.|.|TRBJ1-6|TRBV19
CASSPWGNNSPLHF
TGTGCCAGTAGTCCGTGGGGGAATAATTCACCCCTCCACTTT
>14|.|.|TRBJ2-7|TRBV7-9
CASSSRDGSYEQYF
TGTGCCAGCAGCTCCCGGGACGGCTCCTACGAGCAGTACTTC
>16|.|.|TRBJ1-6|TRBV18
CASSLSLSSYNSPLHF
TGTGCCAGCTCACTCTCCTTGAGCTCCTATAATTCACCCCTCCACTTT
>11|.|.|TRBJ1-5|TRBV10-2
CAGGNNQPQHF
TGCGCGGGGGGCAACAATCAGCCCCAGCATTTT
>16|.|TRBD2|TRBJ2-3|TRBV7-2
CASSSLPSGGADTQYF
TGTGCCAGCAGCTCGCTACCAAGCGGGGGGGCAGATACGCAGTATTTT
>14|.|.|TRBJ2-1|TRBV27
CASSLSGGRTHQVF
TGTGCCAGCAGTTTATCGGGGGGAAGGACCCACCAGGTCTTC
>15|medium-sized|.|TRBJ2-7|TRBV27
CASSLSGTYGDEQYF
TGTGCCAGCAGTTTATCAGGGACCTACGGGGACGAGCAGTACTTC
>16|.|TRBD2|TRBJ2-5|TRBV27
CASSTGTGGAWETQYF
TGTGCCAGCAGTACTGGTACCGGGGGGGCATGGGAGACCCAGTACTTC
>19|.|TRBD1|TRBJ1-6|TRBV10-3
CAISVRDRESGGYNSPLHF
TGTGCCATCAGTGTCCGGGACAGGGAAAGTGGTGGGTATAATTCACCCCTCCACTTT
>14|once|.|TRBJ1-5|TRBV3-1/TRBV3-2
CASSAGAGPQPQHF
TGTGCCAGCAGCGCAGGAGCAGGTCCGCAGCCCCAGCATTTT
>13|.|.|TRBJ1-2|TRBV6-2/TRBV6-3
CASSRRAQGGYTF
TGTGCCAGCAGCCGCCGGGCCCAGGGGGGCTACACCTTC
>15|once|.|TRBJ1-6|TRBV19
CASSIEGHHRSPLHF
TGTGCCAGTAGTATAGAAGGCCACCATCGATCACCCCTCCACTTT
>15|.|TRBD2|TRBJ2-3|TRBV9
CASSALTSETDTQYF
TGTGCCAGCAGCGCGCTGACTAGCGAGACAGATACGCAGTATTTT
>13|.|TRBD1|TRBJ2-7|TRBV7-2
CASSSGTVYEQYF
TGTGCCAGCAGCTCAGGGACAGTATACGAGCAGTACTTC
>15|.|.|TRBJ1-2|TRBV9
CASSVLGPGSSGYTF
TGTGCCAGCAGCGTACTGGGGCCGGGGTCGTCCGGCTACACCTTC
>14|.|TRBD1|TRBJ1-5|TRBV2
CASGGDSFNQPQHF
TGTGCCAGCGGGGGGGACAGCTTCAATCAGCCCCAGCATTTT
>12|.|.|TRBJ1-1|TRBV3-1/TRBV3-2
CASGRLNTEAFF
TGTGCCAGCGGAAGACTGAACACTGAAGCTTTCTTT
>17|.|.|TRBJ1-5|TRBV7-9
CASSPLGGTASNQPQHF
TGTGCCAGCAGCCCCCTGGGGGGGACGGCTAGCAATCAGCCCCAGCATTTT
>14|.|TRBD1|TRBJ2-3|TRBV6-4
CASSRTGGQDTQYF
TGTGCCAGCAGCCGTACAGGGGGCCAAGATACGCAGTATTTT
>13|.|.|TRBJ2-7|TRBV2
CASRDLGSYEQYF
TGTGCCAGCAGGGACCTCGGGAGTTACGAGCAGTACTTC
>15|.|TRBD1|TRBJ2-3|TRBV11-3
CASSLGQGGADTQYF
TGTGCCAGCAGCTTGGGACAGGGTGGCGCAGATACGCAGTATTTT
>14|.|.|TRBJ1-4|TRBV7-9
CASSSTGFNEKLFF
TGTGCCAGCAGCTCCACAGGGTTTAATGAAAAACTGTTTTTT
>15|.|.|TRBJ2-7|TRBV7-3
CASSLLPASAYEQYF
TGTGCCAGCAGCTTACTTCCCGCTAGCGCATACGAGCAGTACTTC
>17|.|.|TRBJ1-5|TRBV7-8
CASSLVSGRYSNQPQHF
TGTGCCAGCAGCTTAGTTTCGGGCAGATATAGCAATCAGCCCCAGCATTTT
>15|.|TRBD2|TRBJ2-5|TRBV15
CATSRVAGVGETQYF
TGTGCCACCAGCAGAGTAGCGGGGGTGGGAGAGACCCAGTACTTC
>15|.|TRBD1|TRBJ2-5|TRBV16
CASSQSDRGLETQYF
TGTGCCAGCAGCCAATCCGACAGGGGGCTTGAGACCCAGTACTTC
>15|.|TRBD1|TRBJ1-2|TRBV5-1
CASSSSDRGAYGYTF
TGCGCCAGCAGCTCTTCGGACAGGGGGGCCTATGGCTACACCTTC
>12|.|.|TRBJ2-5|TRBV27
CASKGLQETQYF
TGTGCCAGCAAGGGCCTACAAGAGACCCAGTACTTC
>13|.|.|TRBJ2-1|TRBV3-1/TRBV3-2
CASSQVRDNEQFF
TGTGCCAGCAGCCAGGTGCGGGACAATGAGCAGTTCTTC
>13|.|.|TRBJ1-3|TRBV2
CASIQGFENTIYF
TGTGCCAGCATCCAGGGGTTTGAAAACACCATATATTTT
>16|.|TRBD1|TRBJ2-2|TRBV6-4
CASSPGQGLDTGELFF
TGTGCCAGCAGTCCGGGACAGGGGTTGGACACCGGGGAGCTGTTTTTT
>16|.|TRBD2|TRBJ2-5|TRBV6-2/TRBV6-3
CASSYPPSGGAETQYF
TGTGCCAGCAGTTACCCCCCCAGCGGGGGGGCAGAGACCCAGTACTTC
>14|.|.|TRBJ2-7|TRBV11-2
CASSLSLADYEQYF
TGTGCCAGCAGCTTAAGTCTAGCTGACTACGAGCAGTACTTC
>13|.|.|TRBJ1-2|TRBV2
CASSIDRSNGYTF
TGTGCCAGCAGTATAGACAGATCAAATGGCTACACCTTC
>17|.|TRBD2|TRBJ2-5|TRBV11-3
CASSPGTSGGFVETQYF
TGTGCCAGCAGCCCAGGGACTAGCGGGGGGTTCGTGGAGACCCAGTACTTC
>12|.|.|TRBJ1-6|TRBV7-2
CASSLVAGALHF
TGTGCCAGCAGCTTAGTGGCCGGGGCCCTCCACTTT
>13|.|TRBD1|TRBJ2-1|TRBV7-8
CASSAGQGGEQFF
TGTGCCAGCAGCGCCGGACAGGGCGGGGAGCAGTTCTTC